These 3 T cell receptor beta chains were sequenced from one sample in a study of immune cell composition in non-small cell lung cancer (dated by TCRdb to about 2017). Library generation was performed with the immunoSEQ multiplex PCR assay. Drawn from immuneACCESS, this table holds only the in-frame rearrangements with V and J called that TCRdb kept. Clones are partly lost; checked studies trace under half to an unresolved V gene and leave the rest unexplained. Recorded for this sample are over 7,500 clones; 70% to 80% of them occurred a single time. Over 10% of the sample lies in the top ten. Normal lung samples were non-adjacent lung tissue taken as far from the tumour as possible, at least 3 cm away, from the same patient. Sequenced material: non-adjacent lung tissue. The receptors derive from a human donor with non-small cell lung cancer.

This sequence joins TRBV5-6 and TRBJ2-7, with 7 bases that match TRBD1. CDR1 and CDR2 (germline): SGHDT, YYEEEE. J gave up 0 bases and V 5 bases, and 8 bases lay outside the gene matches. The CDR3 length is 15 residues. The CDR3 spells CASRQYGTVSYEQYF. The CDR3 DNA sequence: TGTGCCAGCAGACAATACGGGACAGTCTCCTACGAGCAGTACTTC.

The rearrangement uses TRBV19 and TRBJ2-5, with TRBD1 identical over 11 bases. The CDR3 spans 14 residues. Per germline, CDR1 LNHDA and CDR2 SQIVND (reference sequence). J lost 7 bases, V lost 6 bases, and 7 bases had no gene match. The CDR3 coding sequence is TGTGCCAGTAGGAAGGACAGGGGGCATGGGACCCAGTACTTC. Protein product: CASRKDRGHGTQYF.

Only one count was recorded for this clone. The CDR3 region is CASSLRVRANTGELFF. CDR3 bases: TGTGCCAGCAGTTTAAGGGTCAGGGCGAACACCGGGGAGCTGTTTTTT. V gene TRBV27 combines with J gene TRBJ2-2; D perhaps matches TRBD1 (5 bases). Looked up from germline, CDR1 is MNHEY and CDR2 is SMNVEV (reference sequence). The V gene lost 2 bases and the J gene lost 0 bases, with 10 bases spanning the gap. The CDR3 is 16 amino acids.